This T cell receptor (beta chain) was recorded in a study of HIV-infected patients and healthy controls. Whole blood was used without fractionation, so all unsorted peripheral T cells were included. Alpha and beta constant-region primers primed reverse transcription of around 540 ng RNA. Using multiplexing indices, alpha and beta chain libraries were generated apart by chain-specific third strand synthesis. TCRdb analysed the 5' RACE reads with MiXCR anew, one entry per CDR3 protein. This table has 9,000 to 13,000 distinct CDR3 sequences, about 5.2% appearing once. Trimming cost V 3 bases and J 4 bases, with 18 bases left between them. This CDR3 has 16 amino acids. The germline V gene encodes CDR1 SQVTM and CDR2 ANQGSEA. This clonotype ranks as medium-sized.

The source was blood, collected before antiretroviral therapy. The source is an adult with HIV infection. The V call is TRBV29-1, the J call TRBJ2-2; TRBD1 might be the D (6 bases). The CDR3 DNA is TGCAGCGTTGACGGGGCTGGGCAGGGGAGCACCGGGGAGCTGTTTTTT. It codes for CSVDGAGQGSTGELFF.